One sample yielded the 7 T cell receptor beta chains listed below, sequenced in a study of identical twins. TCRdb ran MiXCR on the 5' RACE reads and lists one entry per CDR3 protein. The sample has roughly 720,000 distinct CDR3 sequences; roughly 20% are singletons. This same sample was also part of a study on T cells expressing NK-cell markers.

Sequenced input: PBMCs. Source of these receptors: a woman between 18 and 29 years old in good health.

Concerning this clonotype itself: One end of the junction does not line up with germline, which may come from a read error. The chain employs TRBV20-1 and TRBJ2-1; 12 bases match TRBD2. CDR3 length: 16 amino acids. Germline V gene sequence: CDR1 DFQATT, CDR2 SNEGSKA (reference sequence). CDR3: CGASTLAGGLSNEQFF. The CDR3 DNA is TGCGGTGCTAGTACCCTAGCGGGGGGGCTTAGCAATGAGCAGTTCTTC.

The chain couples TRBV5-1 to TRBJ2-7, with 7 bases lining up with TRBD1. V gave up 5 bases and J gave up 1 base; unmatched junction bases: 6. CDR3 length equals 14 residues. Germline V CDR1 and CDR2: SGHRS, YFSETQ. The CDR3 here is CASRVRGQSYEQYF. The CDR3 nucleotides are TGCGCCAGCAGAGTTAGGGGACAGTCCTACGAGCAGTACTTC.

This clonotype was counted at least ten times. The chain recombines TRBV20-1 with TRBJ2-1; 11 bases agree with TRBD2. The CDR3 sequence is 13 residues long. Looked up from germline, CDR1 is DFQATT and CDR2 is SNEGSKA (reference sequence). V lost 7 bases and J lost 7; bases outside the gene matches: 6. CDR3 in amino acids: CSVGTSGRNEQFF. CDR3 coding DNA: TGCAGTGTAGGGACTAGCGGACGAAATGAGCAGTTCTTC.

This chain links TRBV9 with TRBJ2-1; 16 nucleotides match TRBD2. Germline CDR1 reads SGDLS; CDR2 reads YYNGEE. V lost 5 bases, J lost 1 base, and 6 bases stayed unmatched. The CDR3 has 18 residues. The chain's CDR3 is CASRAGTSGGASYNEQFF. The CDR3 DNA reads TGTGCCAGCAGAGCCGGGACTAGCGGGGGGGCGTCCTACAATGAGCAGTTCTTC.

This clonotype has only a few counts. V usage is TRBV5-6 and J usage is TRBJ2-1; 9 bases map to TRBD2. The germline V gene encodes CDR1 SGHDT and CDR2 YYEEEE. This CDR3 has 12 residues. Germline trimming cut 3 bases from V and 9 bases from J; bases unmatched to any gene: 1. CDR3 DNA: TGTGCCAGCAGCTGGGGACTAGCTGAGCAGTTCTTC. It codes for CASSWGLAEQFF.

The genes are TRBV5-6 and TRBJ2-7; D might be TRBD2 (7 bases). Looked up from germline, CDR1 is SGHDT and CDR2 is YYEEEE. Trimming removed 4 bases at V and 7 bases at J, with 18 bases between. This CDR3 comprises 14 residues. The CDR3 coding sequence is TGTGCCAGCAGCCCCGGACAGCCGGGGGGAGAGCAGTACTTC. Translation gives CASSPGQPGGEQYF. The full variable domain, in which reference TRBV5-6 and TRBJ2-7 provide the parts outside the CDR3, is DAGVTQSPTHLIKTRGQQVTLRCSPKSGHDTVSWYQQALGQGPQFIFQYYEEEERQRGNFPDRFSGHQFPNYSSELNVNALLLGDSALYLCASSPGQPGGEQYFGPGTRLTVT.

This clonotype was counted a few times. Written as DNA, the CDR3 is TGTGCCAGCAGCGAATTCCAGGGGGAGACCCAGTACTTC. This gives the protein CASSEFQGETQYF. The chain joins TRBV7-3 to TRBJ2-5; D might be TRBD1 (6 bases). In germline, CDR1 is SGHTA, CDR2 FQGTGA. V was clipped by 5 bases and J by 5 bases, with 12 bases between them. The CDR3 sequence is 13 residues long.